A selection of T cell receptor beta chains follows, all from one sample in a study of radiotherapy plus CTLA-4 blockade in lung cancer. Clones were sequenced by immunoSEQ multiplex PCR, and TCRdb holds only the in-frame ones, with some missing. The sample yields about 95,000 clones, 83% seen once. The sequencing here drew on peripheral blood, taken from a patient treated with radiotherapy plus ipilimumab. The receptors were sampled from a human donor with non-small cell lung cancer who had stable disease on radiotherapy plus ipilimumab. CDR3s include the opening cysteine and the closing phenylalanine or tryptophan. The D gene is left open where the match is weak. The listing skips clone size in some rows; elsewhere it reads once, few, many or a size class.

d_gene,abundance,len,v_gene,j_gene,CDR3nt,CDR3aa
NA,NA,14,TRBV10-2,TRBJ2-1,TGCGCCAGCCGCGAGGGGGGGTTTGGGAATGAGCAGTTCTTC,CASREGGFGNEQFF
NA,NA,15,TRBV5-6,TRBJ1-2,TGTGCCAGCGGCTTTAGGGGCAGGGGCGAGGACGGCTACACCTTC,CASGFRGRGEDGYTF
NA,NA,13,TRBV6-5,TRBJ1-5,TGTGCCAGCAGTTCCCCCCACCCAGGGCCCCAGCATTTT,CASSSPHPGPQHF
NA,NA,15,TRBV6-5,TRBJ1-2,TGTGCCAGCAGCCCCCCGGGGGCAGGGTCTCATGGCTACACCTTC,CASSPPGAGSHGYTF
NA,NA,14,TRBV2,TRBJ2-3,TGTGCCAGCAGTGCTGGCCTCGGCACAGATACGCAGTATTTT,CASSAGLGTDTQYF
NA,NA,13,TRBV5-4,TRBJ1-4,TGTGCCAGCAGCTTTGGGTTCGAGGAAAAACTGTTTTTT,CASSFGFEEKLFF
NA,NA,12,TRBV6-5,TRBJ1-1,TGTGCCAGCAGTTACTCCAACACTGAAGCTTTCTTT,CASSYSNTEAFF
TRBD1,NA,14,TRBV2,TRBJ1-2,TGTGCCAGCACCACAACAGGGGCGGTCTATGGCTACACCTTC,CASTTTGAVYGYTF
NA,NA,16,TRBV28,TRBJ1-1,TGTGCCAGCAGCTTAATCATACAGGGAGGGGACACTGAAGCTTTCTTT,CASSLIIQGGDTEAFF
TRBD1,few,15,TRBV18,TRBJ2-2,TGTGCCAGCTCAGACGGACAGGGGAGTGCCGGGGAGCTGTTTTTT,CASSDGQGSAGELFF
NA,NA,9,TRBV27,TRBJ1-5,TGTGCCAGCAACCAGCCCCAGCATTTT,CASNQPQHF
NA,NA,13,TRBV5-1,TRBJ2-7,TGCGCCAGCAGCTTGGACGGACCCTACGAGCAGTACTTC,CASSLDGPYEQYF
NA,NA,12,TRBV2,TRBJ1-2,TGTGCCAGCCGATGGGAAAACTATGGCTACACCTTC,CASRWENYGYTF
NA,NA,12,TRBV7-6,TRBJ1-1,TGTGCCAGCAGCTTACAGGGGAATGAAGCTTTCTTT,CASSLQGNEAFF
NA,NA,16,TRBV28,TRBJ2-2,TGTGCCAGCCTTCAATCCAGCCCTGCGAACACCGGGGAGCTGTTTTTT,CASLQSSPANTGELFF
NA,NA,13,TRBV4-1,TRBJ2-3,TGCGCCAGCGGAGGGGGGAGGGCCGGTGCGCAGTATTTT,CASGGGRAGAQYF
NA,few,15,TRBV5-1,TRBJ2-7,TGCGCCAGCACCCCCGTGGTCGACAGCTCCTACGAGCAGTACTTC,CASTPVVDSSYEQYF
TRBD1,NA,19,TRBV9,TRBJ2-2,TGTGCCAGCAGCGTAGGGGAAGGGCACAGGGGCGCAGGGACCGGGGAGCTGTTTTTT,CASSVGEGHRGAGTGELFF
NA,NA,11,TRBV9,TRBJ1-1,TGTGCCAGCAGCACGGGGGCTGAAGCTTTCTTT,CASSTGAEAFF
NA,NA,13,TRBV30,TRBJ2-3,TGTGCCTGGACCCAAAGGAGGGCAGATACGCAGTATTTT,CAWTQRRADTQYF
NA,NA,12,TRBV10-2,TRBJ1-5,TGCGCCAGCACAGAGGGGGATCAGCCCCAGCATTTT,CASTEGDQPQHF
TRBD1,NA,18,TRBV28,TRBJ1-6,TGTGCCAGCAGTTTATCCTGGGACAGGAGCTCCTATAATTCACCCCTCCACTTT,CASSLSWDRSSYNSPLHF
NA,NA,13,TRBV6-1,TRBJ2-5,TGTGCCAGCAGTGAAGCTCCAGGGGAGACCCAGTACTTC,CASSEAPGETQYF
NA,NA,14,TRBV5-1,TRBJ2-5,TGCGCCAGCAGTGGGGGCCGAGCGCAAGAGACCCAGTACTTC,CASSGGRAQETQYF
TRBD2,NA,15,TRBV10-1,TRBJ2-5,TGCGCCAGCAGTGATAAGCGGGGGCCAAGGGAGACCCAGTACTTC,CASSDKRGPRETQYF
NA,few,14,TRBV7-9,TRBJ1-6,TGTGCCAGCACCAGTAGCTCCTATAATTCACCCCTCCACTTT,CASTSSSYNSPLHF
TRBD2,NA,15,TRBV6-6,TRBJ2-7,TGTGCCAGCAGTTACTCGGGGGTAGCGGGAGAAGAGCAGTACTTC,CASSYSGVAGEEQYF
NA,few,13,TRBV30,TRBJ1-1,TGTGCCTGGAAGAAGGCTACGAACACTGAAGCTTTCTTT,CAWKKATNTEAFF
TRBD2,NA,14,TRBV19,TRBJ2-1,TGTGCCAGTAGGACCAGCGGGAGCCACAATGAGCAGTTCTTC,CASRTSGSHNEQFF
TRBD1,NA,12,TRBV29-1,TRBJ2-5,TGCAGCGTAGCACAGGGGCAAGAGACCCAGTACTTC,CSVAQGQETQYF
TRBD1,few,14,TRBV19,TRBJ1-2,TGTGCCAGTAGACTCATCGCGACAGGGGATCGCTACACCTTC,CASRLIATGDRYTF
NA,NA,16,TRBV9,TRBJ2-1,TGTGCCAGCAGCGTAGCCTCGGGGGCCCAGCTCAATGAGCAGTTCTTC,CASSVASGAQLNEQFF
NA,few,15,TRBV5-1,TRBJ2-3,TGCGCCAGCAGCTTGGGGGTAGAACGGACAGATACGCAGTATTTT,CASSLGVERTDTQYF
NA,NA,15,TRBV5-4,TRBJ2-7,TGTGCCAGCAGCACGGGCACAGGGATGCCACTCGAGCAGTACTTC,CASSTGTGMPLEQYF
NA,NA,14,TRBV5-6,TRBJ1-2,TGTGCCAGCAGCCGCTCTGACGGATTCTATGGCTACACCTTC,CASSRSDGFYGYTF
NA,few,15,TRBV6-4,TRBJ2-3,TGTGCCAGCAGTGACTCGATGGCACCATCAGATACGCAGTATTTT,CASSDSMAPSDTQYF
TRBD1,NA,18,TRBV5-1,TRBJ1-1,TGCGCCAGCGCCCTAGCCCTTGCGACAGGGGCTAAGAACACTGAAGCTTTCTTT,CASALALATGAKNTEAFF
NA,NA,19,TRBV19,TRBJ1-4,TGTGCCAGTAGTACCATCCAGGGAAGCAATAGGCGGACTAATGAAAAACTGTTTTTT,CASSTIQGSNRRTNEKLFF
NA,NA,16,TRBV11-2,TRBJ2-7,TGTGCCAGCAGCTCCGGAGGCCGGCGAGTCGGTCGGGAGCAGTACTTC,CASSSGGRRVGREQYF
NA,NA,15,TRBV19,TRBJ1-6,TGTGCCAGTAGTATCGGGGGGGCACGATCCTCACCCCTCCACTTT,CASSIGGARSSPLHF
NA,NA,15,TRBV5-6,TRBJ2-7,TGTGCCAGCAGCTTGGGTCCGGGGGCGTACTACGAGCAGTACTTC,CASSLGPGAYYEQYF
TRBD1,NA,16,TRBV18,TRBJ2-2,TGTGCCAGCTCACCAGGACAGGGCAGAATTACCGGGGAGCTGTTTTTT,CASSPGQGRITGELFF
TRBD1,NA,16,TRBV6-6,TRBJ1-6,TGTGCCAGCAGGAAACAGGGGGTCGGCTATAATTCACCCCTCCACTTT,CASRKQGVGYNSPLHF
TRBD2,NA,16,TRBV4-1,TRBJ2-5,TGCGCCAGCAGCCAGCCCCCTCTGGTGCGGGGGGAGACCCAGTACTTC,CASSQPPLVRGETQYF
NA,NA,15,TRBV7-6,TRBJ2-7,TGTGCCAGCAGCTTAAACGGGGAGAGCTCCTACGAGCAGTACTTC,CASSLNGESSYEQYF
TRBD2,NA,16,TRBV7-6,TRBJ2-1,TGTGCCAGCAGCTCCTTAGCGGGGAGCTCCCACAATGAGCAGTTCTTC,CASSSLAGSSHNEQFF
NA,NA,16,TRBV28,TRBJ2-1,TGTGCCAGCAGTTTTTTGTTCTCGAGCTCCTACAATGAGCAGTTCTTC,CASSFLFSSSYNEQFF
NA,NA,17,TRBV7-2,TRBJ1-3,TGTGCCAGCAGCTTAGTGGTCGGTCCTTACTCTGGAAACACCATATATTTT,CASSLVVGPYSGNTIYF
TRBD1,NA,14,TRBV27,TRBJ2-5,TGTGCCAGCAGTCCGTACAGGGGGCGGGAGACCCAGTACTTC,CASSPYRGRETQYF
TRBD1,NA,15,TRBV7-9,TRBJ2-2,TGTGCCAGCAGCCCGGACAGGGGCCTTGGCGGGGAGCTGTTTTTT,CASSPDRGLGGELFF
NA,NA,14,TRBV6-5,TRBJ1-4,TGTGCCAGCAGACGTCTTGGCAGGGGTGAAAAACTGTTTTTT,CASRRLGRGEKLFF
NA,NA,13,TRBV10-3,TRBJ1-5,TGTGCCATCAGTGATCGGGGGTATCAGCCCCAGCATTTT,CAISDRGYQPQHF
TRBD1,NA,18,TRBV9,TRBJ1-1,TGTGCCAGCAGCGCAAGAGGGTCCGGGACAGGCTCGAACACTGAAGCTTTCTTT,CASSARGSGTGSNTEAFF
NA,NA,15,TRBV7-2,TRBJ1-3,TGTGCCAGCTCCCGAGAATTTTTCTCTGGAAACACCATATATTTT,CASSREFFSGNTIYF
TRBD1,once,17,TRBV5-6,TRBJ2-1,TGTGCCAGCAGCTTGAGGGTCGGGACAGGGGGTTATAATGAGCAGTTCTTC,CASSLRVGTGGYNEQFF
TRBD1,NA,15,TRBV19,TRBJ2-2,TGTGCCAGTCAAAGGGACAGGGGGAACACCGGGGAGCTGTTTTTT,CASQRDRGNTGELFF
NA,NA,14,TRBV5-8,TRBJ1-5,TGTGCCAGCAGCCCCTCCCCCCCCAATCAGCCCCAGCATTTT,CASSPSPPNQPQHF
TRBD2,NA,18,TRBV7-2,TRBJ2-3,TGTGCCAGCAGCTCGGAGACCCGGACTAGCGGGGGCACAGATACGCAGTATTTT,CASSSETRTSGGTDTQYF
NA,NA,15,TRBV28,TRBJ2-1,TGTGCCAGCAGTCGTGGGTGGGGGGAGGTGAATGAGCAGTTCTTC,CASSRGWGEVNEQFF
NA,NA,16,TRBV4-2,TRBJ1-6,TGTGCCAGCAGCCAAGATGTCAATGGAAATAATTCACCCCTCCACTTT,CASSQDVNGNNSPLHF